A selection of T cell receptor beta chains follows, all from one sample in a study of early T cells in non-severe SARS-CoV-2 infection. Each CDR3 protein gets one entry after TCRdb re-called the 5' RACE reads with MiXCR. The data show 45,000 to 60,000 distinct CDR3 sequences, roughly 9% seen once. Sequenced material: whole blood. These receptors were obtained from an adult who was a healthcare worker with PCR-confirmed SARS-CoV-2 infection or an uninfected control (not recorded which). Each CDR3 is given without its conserved first and last residue. A D gene is named only where the DNA matches it firmly. Rows give clone size only sometimes, using once, few, many, or a class for an expanded clone.

ASSPTGAGYGYT TRBV7-6 NA many
ASSLSRDRGNYGYT TRBV7-9 TRBD1 many
ASSPTGQGRYGYT TRBV9 TRBD1 many
ASSIRPGTGEQY TRBV19 NA NA
ASTISGANVLT TRBV19 NA NA
ASSLQDTDTQY TRBV7-2 NA many
AISAGSEQY TRBV10-3 NA few
ASSRTGLAGGLETQY TRBV7-6 TRBD2 NA
ASSSERGGGNEQF TRBV5-4 TRBD2 many
ASSQQGSNNSPLH TRBV7-9 TRBD1 few
ASSRSTNEQF TRBV7-2 NA NA
AWSVQRGAINEQF TRBV30 TRBD2 many
ASSLDMNTEAF TRBV7-9 NA many
ASSPTGESHTGELF TRBV9 NA NA
ASSQEYRDTSQH TRBV4-1 NA many
ASSSNGGTANTEAF TRBV7-9 NA NA
ASSPPTGRDTEAF TRBV18 TRBD1 NA
ASSVGTRYTEAF TRBV9 NA NA
ASSQPHRSGKFEKLF TRBV4-1 NA many
SAIDGGTGGLYEQY TRBV20-1 TRBD1 few
ASSLGLRGRADTQY TRBV5-1 NA NA
ASSHRGYYYGYT TRBV4-2 NA many
ASRLDSINYGYT TRBV6-1 NA NA
ATSTKAEEAF TRBV24-1 NA NA
ACGRSGAYNEQF TRBV30 TRBD2 few
ASSQASREYNEQF TRBV3-1 NA few
ASTLEGQEHYEQY TRBV11-2 TRBD1 few
ASSFGSSSEAF TRBV11-1 NA many
SVEKAGVKNEQF TRBV29-1 NA many
ACTGLALKETQY TRBV30 TRBD2 many
ASSFRGSTDTQY TRBV7-8 NA many